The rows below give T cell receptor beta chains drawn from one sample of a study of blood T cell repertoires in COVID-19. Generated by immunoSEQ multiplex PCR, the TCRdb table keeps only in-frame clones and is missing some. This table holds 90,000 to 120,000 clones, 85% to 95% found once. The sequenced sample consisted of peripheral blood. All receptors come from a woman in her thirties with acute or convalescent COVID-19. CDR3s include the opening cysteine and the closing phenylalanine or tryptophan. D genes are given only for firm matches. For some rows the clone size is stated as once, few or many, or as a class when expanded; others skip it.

TGTGCCAGCAGGGGGGGGGACAGGGTCAATCAGCCCCAGCATTTT,CASRGGDRVNQPQHF,.,TRBV27,TRBJ1-5,TRBD1
TGTGCCAGCAGTGCCGGTAGGTGGACCAGGGCTGAAGCTTTCTTT,CASSAGRWTRAEAFF,.,TRBV28,TRBJ1-1,.
TGTGCCAGCAGTTTTAGCATACCTAATTCACCCCTCCACTTT,CASSFSIPNSPLHF,.,TRBV28,TRBJ1-6,.
TGTGCCAGCAGCCGCACCAGGGCTGGGGAGCTGTTTTTT,CASSRTRAGELFF,once,TRBV3-1/TRBV3-2,TRBJ2-2,.
TGTGCCAGCAGGGGAGGAGGGTCTGGAAACACCATATATTTT,CASRGGGSGNTIYF,.,TRBV5-6,TRBJ1-3,.
TGTGCCAGCAGTGGGCAGAACTATGGCTACACCTTC,CASSGQNYGYTF,.,TRBV2,TRBJ1-2,.
TGTGCCAGCAGTTTGCAACAGGGCCAGCCCCAGCATTTT,CASSLQQGQPQHF,.,TRBV6-5,TRBJ1-5,.
TGTGCCAGCAGGCGGGGGGGCGGTGGCACAGATACGCAGTATTTT,CASRRGGGGTDTQYF,.,TRBV7-2,TRBJ2-3,TRBD2
TGTGCCAGCAGCTCCCGGGACAGGGGGCCTGACACTGAAGCTTTCTTT,CASSSRDRGPDTEAFF,.,TRBV7-9,TRBJ1-1,TRBD1
TGTGCCAGCAGCAAAGATCTTAGGGAAACGGGCCCTAAGGGGGTACTGTTTTTT,CASSKDLRETGPKGVLFF,.,TRBV21-1,TRBJ1-4,.
TGTGCCAGCAGTGACCTGACAGACCCTAGCACAGATACGCAGTATTTT,CASSDLTDPSTDTQYF,.,TRBV6-1,TRBJ2-3,.
TGCAGTGCTAGTGATAGCGGGAGGGCCTCATACGAGCAGTACTTC,CSASDSGRASYEQYF,.,TRBV20-1,TRBJ2-7,TRBD2
TGTGCCAGTAGTATCGGGGGACGCACCGGGGAGCTGTTTTTT,CASSIGGRTGELFF,.,TRBV19,TRBJ2-2,.
TGCGCCAGCAGCTCCTCGACCGCGGGCAGGAGAACTGATGGCTACACCTTC,CASSSSTAGRRTDGYTF,.,TRBV5-1,TRBJ1-2,.
TGTGCCAGCAGTACCGGGGGGTACTCCTACGAGCAGTACTTC,CASSTGGYSYEQYF,.,TRBV28,TRBJ2-7,TRBD2
TGCAGCGTTGGCGGGGCCCACGAGCAGTACTTC,CSVGGAHEQYF,.,TRBV29-1,TRBJ2-7,.
TGTGCCAGCCAGCAGGTTGGAAACACCATATATTTT,CASQQVGNTIYF,.,TRBV2,TRBJ1-3,.
TGTGCCAGCAGCTACGAGACAGGGGGTGGGGTTCAGCCCCAGCATTTT,CASSYETGGGVQPQHF,.,TRBV7-9,TRBJ1-5,TRBD1
TGTGCCAGCAGCCCCCCCACGAGAAGCTCCTACAATGAGCAGTTCTTC,CASSPPTRSSYNEQFF,.,TRBV9,TRBJ2-1,.
TGTGCCAGCAGCCAAGATCTCGCAGTTTTCACCTACGAGCAGTACTTC,CASSQDLAVFTYEQYF,.,TRBV4-2,TRBJ2-7,.
TGTGCCACTAAGGACAGGCTGGGGACCGGGGAGCTGTTTTTT,CATKDRLGTGELFF,.,TRBV15,TRBJ2-2,TRBD1
TGTGCCAGCAGCCTCCGGGACAGGGATTACAATGAGCAGTTCTTC,CASSLRDRDYNEQFF,.,TRBV9,TRBJ2-1,TRBD1
TGTGCCTGGAGTGTTGCCAGAAACTATGGCTACACCTTC,CAWSVARNYGYTF,.,TRBV30,TRBJ1-2,.
TGTGCCAGCTCACCAGAGCAGGGGACTAATTCACCCCTCCACTTT,CASSPEQGTNSPLHF,.,TRBV18,TRBJ1-6,.
TGTGCCAGCAGCTTAGGGGGGGACTATGGCTACACCTTC,CASSLGGDYGYTF,.,TRBV7-2,TRBJ1-2,.
TGTGCCAGCAGGCGGGGGGGAGGGAACACTGAAGCTTTCTTT,CASRRGGGNTEAFF,.,TRBV2,TRBJ1-1,.
TGCGCCAGCAGCTTGGCGGGACAGGGAAACACTGAAGCTTTCTTT,CASSLAGQGNTEAFF,.,TRBV5-1,TRBJ1-1,TRBD1
TGTGCCAGCAGCACACTGGGGTACATCGGGGGAGGTGAAAAACTGTTTTTT,CASSTLGYIGGGEKLFF,.,TRBV7-9,TRBJ1-4,.
TGTGCCAGCAGTCCCCCCGGGGGGGGCCTGGGGTATGGCTACACCTTC,CASSPPGGGLGYGYTF,.,TRBV6-6,TRBJ1-2,.
TGTGCCAGCATGATGTCGCGAATGAATTACGAGCAGTACTTC,CASMMSRMNYEQYF,once,TRBV2,TRBJ2-7,.
TGTGCCAGCAGTTCTATAGCGGGGGGGCGCGAGCAGTACTTC,CASSSIAGGREQYF,.,TRBV27,TRBJ2-7,TRBD2
TGTGCCAGCAGCGTACAGGGGGCAGGGACTGAAGCTTTCTTT,CASSVQGAGTEAFF,.,TRBV9,TRBJ1-1,TRBD1
TGTGCCAGCAGCCAAGAGAGGAACACTGAAGCTTTCTTT,CASSQERNTEAFF,.,TRBV3-1/TRBV3-2,TRBJ1-1,.
TGTGCCAGCAGCCAATCTAGCGGAGGCACAGATACGCAGTATTTT,CASSQSSGGTDTQYF,.,TRBV4-2,TRBJ2-3,TRBD2
TGTGCCAGCAGTTCCCCCGCAGATACGCAGTATTTT,CASSSPADTQYF,.,TRBV6-2/TRBV6-3,TRBJ2-3,.
TGTGCCAGCAGCTTGGCGTATCAGAATTCACCCCTCCACTTT,CASSLAYQNSPLHF,.,TRBV5-5,TRBJ1-6,.
TGTGCCAGCAGCCCGGACCGGACAGGAGAAGGTTATAACTATGGCTACACCTTC,CASSPDRTGEGYNYGYTF,.,TRBV4-2,TRBJ1-2,TRBD1
TGTGCCAGCACCCTCGAGGGCGGACAGGCCGGACGTGAAAAACTGTTTTTT,CASTLEGGQAGREKLFF,.,TRBV28,TRBJ1-4,TRBD1
TGTGCCAGTAGTAGCGGGCCAACCTACGAGCAGTACTTC,CASSSGPTYEQYF,.,TRBV19,TRBJ2-7,.
TGCAGTGCTAGTGACCCAACAGGGGGCAAAAACACCGGGGAGCTGTTTTTT,CSASDPTGGKNTGELFF,.,TRBV20-1,TRBJ2-2,TRBD1
TGTGCCAGCAGTTTATCGGGGGGTTGGAACACCGGGGAGCTGTTTTTT,CASSLSGGWNTGELFF,.,TRBV28,TRBJ2-2,TRBD2
TGTGCCAGCGGAAGGGAACTAGCGGAACAAAATGAGCAGTTCTTC,CASGRELAEQNEQFF,.,TRBV27,TRBJ2-1,TRBD2
TGTGCCAGCAGTTTAAGGAGCTCCTATAATTCACCCCTCCACTTT,CASSLRSSYNSPLHF,few,TRBV27,TRBJ1-6,.
TGTGCCAGCAGCTCACTTTTGACAGGCACTGAAGCTTTCTTT,CASSSLLTGTEAFF,.,TRBV7-9,TRBJ1-1,.
TGCGCCAGCAGCCCAACGACAGCCGATATCAACTATGGCTACACCTTC,CASSPTTADINYGYTF,.,TRBV5-1,TRBJ1-2,.
TGTGCCAGCAGCCGTAAAGCGGGTGACAATGAGCAGTTCTTC,CASSRKAGDNEQFF,once,TRBV11-1,TRBJ2-1,.